This T cell receptor beta chain appears in the sequencing data of a study of brain T cells in children with intractable seizures. As regards this clone: The antigen is undetermined.

The time point is: blood from clinic visit 5 months post-surgery; TSC patient then seizure free. The sequenced cases were selected for having the highest brain T cell transcript signatures. Before surgery, patients took at least one anti-epileptic drug. General study findings and limits: HCMV serostatus was not known, and viral specificity came from CDR3 similarity only. Clones missing pre-surgery may reflect undersampling of that blood sample.

Libraries were prepared by immunoSEQ multiplex PCR; TCRdb keeps only in-frame clonotypes and omits some of them. The sample includes about 340,000 clones, about 93% of them seen just once. The CDR3 has 19 amino acids. CDR1 SEHNR and CDR2 FQNEAQ come from the germline V gene (reference sequence). With V trimmed by 4 bases and J by 0 bases, 11 bases remained unmatched. This rearrangement joins TRBV7-9 to TRBJ2-1, with 11 bases that match TRBD2. This material consisted of peripheral blood, taken about 5 months after surgery. This TCR derives from a boy under three years old with tuberous sclerosis and intractable seizures. The CDR3 region is CASSSLAGGPPSSYNEQFF. CDR3 DNA: TGTGCCAGCAGCTCCTTAGCGGGAGGGCCTCCGAGCTCCTACAATGAGCAGTTCTTC. The full variable domain, in which reference TRBV7-9 and TRBJ2-1 provide the parts outside the CDR3, is DTGVSQNPRHKITKRGQNVTFRCDPISEHNRLYWYRQTLGQGPEFLTYFQNEAQLEKSRLLSDRFSAERPKGSFSTLEIQRTEQGDSAMYLCASSSLAGGPPSSYNEQFFGPGTRLTVL.